The 27 T cell receptor beta chains listed next were all sequenced from one sample in a study of cytomegalovirus exposure and HLA in healthy donors. The PCR ran on 60 Vbeta and 13 Jbeta primers. TCRdb keeps only in-frame clones here, not all; method: immunoSEQ multiplex PCR. The sample lists about 130,000 clones; roughly 81% were seen once. Material: PBMCs. The receptors originated from a woman in her thirties in good health and CMV-seronegative.

This clone occurred once. At one end, the junction sequence differs from germline, possibly due to a read error. This chain connects TRBV7-9 to TRBJ1-4, with 7 positions matching TRBD1. Germline V gene data show CDR1 as SEHNR and CDR2 as FQNEAQ (reference sequence). The CDR3 consists of 16 residues. The CDR3 DNA sequence: TGTTCCAGCAGCTTAAGCTCCGGGACAGCTGCCGAAAAACTGTTTTTT. This codes for CSSSLSSGTAAEKLFF.

V gene TRBV13 combines with J gene TRBJ2-3; tentative D call: TRBD2 (7 bases). Trimming took off 4 bases at V and 1 base at J, with 15 bases between the two ends. This CDR3 is built from 16 residues. Germline CDR1 reads PRHDT; CDR2 reads FYEKMQ (reference sequence). CDR3 sequence: CASSSTGGGGTDTQYF. DNA of the CDR3: TGTGCCAGCAGCTCGACGGGGGGCGGGGGCACAGATACGCAGTATTTT.

The rearrangement uses TRBV10-3 and TRBJ2-2; the D gene is possibly TRBD2 (6 bases). Trimming shortened V by 2 bases and J by 2 bases, and 12 bases separated the two germline ends. CDR1 and CDR2 (germline): ENHRY, SYGVKD. CDR3 length: 16 amino acids. CDR3 sequence reads: CAISEAGTANTGELFF. In nucleotides, the CDR3 is TGTGCCATCAGTGAGGCCGGGACTGCTAACACCGGGGAGCTGTTTTTT.

This chain links TRBV7-8 with TRBJ1-5; D remains unclear. V gave up 5 bases and J gave up 4 bases, with 9 bases separating them. This CDR3 contains 13 residues. CDR1 and CDR2 (germline): SGHVS, FQNEAQ. CDR3 sequence reads: CASSGDLNQPQHF. The CDR3 bases are TGTGCCAGCAGCGGAGATTTGAATCAGCCCCAGCATTTT. Drawing the rest from reference TRBV7-8 and TRBJ1-5, the complete variable domain is GAGVSQSPRYKVAKRGQDVALRCDPISGHVSLFWYQQALGQGPEFLTYFQNEAQLDKSGLPSDRFFAERPEGSVSTLKIQRTQQEDSAVYLCASSGDLNQPQHFGDGTRLSIL.

CDR3 in amino acids: CASSSYLRSPEAFF. DNA for the CDR3: TGTGCCAGCAGCTCGTACTTGAGGTCACCTGAAGCTTTCTTT. The V and J genes are TRBV7-2 and TRBJ1-1; D gene unclear. Trimming took 4 bases from V and 6 from J, leaving 15 bases between them. Germline-derived CDR1 and CDR2 are SGHTA and FQGNSA. The CDR3 extends over 14 amino acids. Supplemented by reference TRBV7-2 and TRBJ1-1, the full variable domain reads GAGVSQSPSNKVTEKGKDVELRCDPISGHTALYWYRQSLGQGLEFLIYFQGNSAPDKSGLPSDRFSAERTGGSVSTLTIQRTQQEDSAVYLCASSSYLRSPEAFFGQGTRLTVV.

This clone was seen only once. V is TRBV19 and J is TRBJ1-5, with 9 bases lining up with TRBD1. The junction had 7 bases not matched to a gene; V was cut back by 7 bases and J by 3 bases. Germline V gives CDR1 LNHDA, CDR2 SQIVND (reference sequence). The CDR3 contains 15 residues. CDR3 in amino acids: CASTWTGVFNQPQHF. The CDR3 nucleotides read TGTGCCAGTACCTGGACAGGGGTGTTCAATCAGCCCCAGCATTTT.

This clone was counted between two and nine times. The gene calls are TRBV5-4 and TRBJ2-5, with 9 bases lining up with TRBD1. The CDR3 has 14 amino acids. V trimming: 2 bases; J trimming: 2 bases; junction bases outside the gene matches: 1. Germline loops: CDR1 SGHNT, CDR2 YYREEE (reference sequence). The CDR3 region has the DNA TGTGCCAGCAGCTTACAGGGGGCGCAAGAGACCCAGTACTTC. Amino acid sequence: CASSLQGAQETQYF.

The chain links TRBV19 to TRBJ1-4, with 7 bases matching TRBD1. V shed 3 bases and J 2 bases; nucleotides not matched to a gene: 0. This CDR3 contains 14 residues. In germline, CDR1 is LNHDA, CDR2 SQIVND (reference sequence). CDR3 bases: TGTGCCAGTAGTATCAGGGGGACTAATGAAAAACTGTTTTTT. Translated, it gives CASSIRGTNEKLFF. Supplemented by reference TRBV19 and TRBJ1-4, the full variable domain reads DGGITQSPKYLFRKEGQNVTLSCEQNLNHDAMYWYRQDPGQGLRLIYYSQIVNDFQKGDIAEGYSVSREKKESFPLTVTSAQKNPTAFYLCASSIRGTNEKLFFGSGTQLSVL.

This clone was seen only a few times. This sequence joins TRBV19 and TRBJ1-5; TRBD1 might be the D (5 bases). V dropped 4 bases and J dropped 1 base, with 11 bases sitting between them. The CDR3 extends over 15 amino acids. Germline-derived CDR1 and CDR2 are LNHDA and SQIVND (reference sequence). For the CDR3, the DNA is TGTGCCAGTAGTACAGGGACTAGAAGCAATCAGCCCCAGCATTTT. Translating it yields CASSTGTRSNQPQHF.

The gene calls are TRBV5-1 and TRBJ1-2; 10 positions agree with TRBD1. There are 13 residues in the CDR3. The V segment lost 6 bases and the J segment 7 bases; nucleotides outside the gene matches: 6. Germline-derived CDR1 and CDR2 are SGHRS and YFSETQ. CDR3: CASKEGQGSGYTF. The CDR3 region has the DNA TGCGCCAGCAAGGAGGGACAGGGGTCTGGCTACACCTTC.

The chain uses TRBV10-3 and TRBJ2-3, with 8 bases identical to TRBD2. Trimming took 3 bases from V and 1 from J; bases not matched to a gene: 6. The CDR3 runs 16 residues. The germline V gene encodes CDR1 ENHRY and CDR2 SYGVKD. The CDR3 loop reads CAISDGTSGRTDTQYF. Here the CDR3 DNA reads TGTGCCATCAGTGACGGAACTAGCGGACGCACAGATACGCAGTATTTT.

This rearrangement joins TRBV5-6 to TRBJ2-7; D uncertain. V was cut by 4 bases and J by 5 bases, with 13 bases left in between. The CDR3 totals 13 residues. Germline lookup yields CDR1 SGHDT and CDR2 YYEEEE. CDR3 bases: TGTGCCAGCAGCCCCCGAGATATCAACGAGCAGTACTTC. Translation: CASSPRDINEQYF.

The chain has TRBV6-1 and TRBJ2-1; maybe TRBD1 (6 bases). V lost 7 bases and J lost 8, with 21 bases in between. The CDR3 is made up of 15 amino acids. Germline CDR1 is MNHNS and CDR2 is SASEGT. This CDR3 is CASNTRDTEIDEQFF. The DNA for the CDR3 is TGTGCCAGCAACACCCGGGACACCGAAATCGATGAGCAGTTCTTC.

This chain connects TRBV25-1 to TRBJ2-1; 10 nucleotides line up with TRBD2. This CDR3 has 17 amino acids. The ends lost 1 base at V and 9 bases at J; junction bases unmatched: 12. Germline CDR1 and CDR2: MGHDK and SYGVNS. The CDR3 loop reads CASSELLPASGSTEQFF. CDR3 DNA sequence: TGTGCCAGCAGTGAATTGCTTCCGGCTAGCGGGAGTACTGAGCAGTTCTTC.

This clone was seen a few times. The chain links TRBV30 to TRBJ1-5, with a tentative D call TRBD1 (6 bases). The CDR3 loop spans 15 amino acids. Trimming shortened V by 2 bases and J by 4 bases, and 15 bases separated the two germline ends. Germline V gene data show CDR1 as GTSNPN and CDR2 as SVGIG (reference sequence). CDR3 protein: CAWSPGVMKNQPQHF. The CDR3 DNA reads as TGTGCCTGGAGTCCAGGGGTGATGAAGAATCAGCCCCAGCATTTT.

The V and J genes are TRBV5-1 and TRBJ1-2, with D perhaps matching TRBD1 (6 bases). From germline, CDR1 is SGHRS and CDR2 YFSETQ. There are 13 residues in the CDR3. Trimming took off 3 bases at V and 4 bases at J, with 10 bases between the two ends. CDR3 protein: CASSSGGGYGYTF. The CDR3 nucleotides are TGCGCCAGCAGCTCGGGAGGGGGCTATGGCTACACCTTC.

The chain couples TRBV11-1 to TRBJ2-3; TRBD2 aligns across 9 bases. CDR3 size: 16 residues. V gave up 3 bases and J gave up 2 bases; unmatched junction bases: 6. Looked up from germline, CDR1 is SGHAT and CDR2 is FQDESV (reference sequence). The CDR3 DNA reads TGTGCCAGCAGCTTGATGGCGGGGGGGTTCACAGATACGCAGTATTTT. Encoded protein: CASSLMAGGFTDTQYF.

The rearrangement joins TRBV14 to TRBJ2-2, with D possibly being TRBD1 (6 bases). The germline gives CDR1 SGHDN, CDR2 FVKESK. V lost 0 bases and J lost 5, with 16 bases in between. The CDR3 contains 17 residues. CDR3 in DNA: TGTGCCAGCAGCCAAGATCCCCAGGGGCTGTGGACCGGGGAGCTGTTTTTT. This codes for CASSQDPQGLWTGELFF.

The rearrangement uses TRBV19 and TRBJ1-1; 7 nucleotides align to TRBD1. The CDR3 runs to 14 residues. Germline V gives CDR1 LNHDA, CDR2 SQIVND (reference sequence). Losses at the gene ends were 3 bases for V and 1 base for J; bases not matched to a gene: 2. The CDR3 here is CASSIGQENTEAFF. CDR3 sequence (DNA): TGTGCCAGTAGTATCGGACAGGAGAACACTGAAGCTTTCTTT. The full variable domain, rest sourced from reference TRBV19 and TRBJ1-1, is DGGITQSPKYLFRKEGQNVTLSCEQNLNHDAMYWYRQDPGQGLRLIYYSQIVNDFQKGDIAEGYSVSREKKESFPLTVTSAQKNPTAFYLCASSIGQENTEAFFGQGTRLTVV.

The rearrangement links TRBV5-1 to TRBJ1-1; tentatively, D is TRBD1 (5 bases). The ends were cut back, 0 bases at V and 0 bases at J, with 9 bases in the middle. The CDR3 covers 15 residues. Germline CDR1 SGHRS, CDR2 YFSETQ. The CDR3 loop reads CASSLVAGMNTEAFF. CDR3 sequence (DNA): TGCGCCAGCAGCTTGGTTGCAGGGATGAACACTGAAGCTTTCTTT.

The rearrangement links TRBV4-2 to TRBJ1-1; 7 bases align to TRBD1. This CDR3 contains 17 residues. The germline gives CDR1 LGHNA, CDR2 YNFKEQ. V was pared by 4 bases and J by 0 bases, with 11 bases of the junction left unmatched. Written as DNA, the CDR3 is TGTGCCAGCAGCCCGAACAGGGGCGTCTCAATGAACACTGAAGCTTTCTTT. It codes for CASSPNRGVSMNTEAFF.

The CDR3 DNA is TGCGCCAGCAGCTTGGGAGGGACTAGTAACCATGAGCAGTTCTTC. Residues: CASSLGGTSNHEQFF. V and J are TRBV5-1 and TRBJ2-1; 8 positions agree with TRBD2. This CDR3 is 15 amino acids long. Germline assignment: CDR1 SGHRS and CDR2 YFSETQ. V was clipped by 0 bases and J by 8 bases; unmatched bases: 7.

There are a few counts of this clone. This chain joins TRBV7-9 and TRBJ1-1; tentative D call: TRBD1 (6 bases). Germline V gives CDR1 SEHNR, CDR2 FQNEAQ (reference sequence). V lost 4 bases to trimming and J lost 4 bases, with 16 bases between them. This CDR3 region has 15 residues. The CDR3 DNA reads TGTGCCAGCAGCTCCCTACAGGGCAAAGGCACTGAAGCTTTCTTT. Protein: CASSSLQGKGTEAFF.

The table lists this clone with a few counts. This sequence joins TRBV30 and TRBJ1-2; TRBD1 might be the D (6 bases). Germline lookup yields CDR1 GTSNPN and CDR2 SVGIG (reference sequence). Trimming shortened V by 2 bases and J by 7 bases, and 14 bases separated the two germline ends. This CDR3 region has 13 residues. The CDR3 loop reads CAWSPGGDTGYTF. For the CDR3, the DNA is TGTGCCTGGAGTCCTGGGGGCGATACTGGCTACACCTTC. Together with reference TRBV30 and TRBJ1-2, the CDR3 gives the full variable domain: SQTIHQWPATLVQPVGSPLSLECTVEGTSNPNLYWYRQAAGRGLQLLFYSVGIGQISSEVPQNLSASRPQDRQFILSSKKLLLSDSGFYLCAWSPGGDTGYTFGSGTRLTVV.

This sequence joins TRBV28 and TRBJ1-5, with D possibly being TRBD1 (6 bases). V lost 5 bases and J lost 3, with 14 bases in between. This CDR3 is 15 amino acids long. The germline CDR1 and CDR2 sequences are MDHEN and SYDVKM. The CDR3 coding sequence is TGTGCCAGCAGTCCATCAGGGGCCTACAATCAGCCCCAGCATTTT. Translating it yields CASSPSGAYNQPQHF.

This chain uses TRBV6-1 with TRBJ1-3; 10 bases are a match to TRBD1. The germline gives CDR1 MNHNS, CDR2 SASEGT. J lost 8 bases, V lost 4 bases, and 5 bases had no gene match. The CDR3 totals 14 residues. The CDR3 DNA is TGTGCCAGCAGTGGATGGGACAGGGGACACACCATATATTTT. Translated: CASSGWDRGHTIYF.

The chain combines TRBV9 with TRBJ2-5; D is possibly TRBD2 (6 bases). The germline CDR1 and CDR2 sequences are SGDLS and YYNGEE. This CDR3 spans 15 amino acids. V was clipped by 0 bases and J by 4 bases, with 13 bases between them. The CDR3 is CASSVAGEQRETQYF. CDR3 coding DNA: TGTGCCAGCAGCGTAGCGGGGGAACAGAGAGAGACCCAGTACTTC.